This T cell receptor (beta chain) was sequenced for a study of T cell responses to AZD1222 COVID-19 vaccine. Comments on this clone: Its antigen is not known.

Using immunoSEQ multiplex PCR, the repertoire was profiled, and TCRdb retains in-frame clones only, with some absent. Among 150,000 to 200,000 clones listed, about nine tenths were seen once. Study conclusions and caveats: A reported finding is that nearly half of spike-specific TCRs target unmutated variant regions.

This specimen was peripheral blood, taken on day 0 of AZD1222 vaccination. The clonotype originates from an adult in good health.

The CDR3 loop reads CASSSGTGKTGELFF. CDR3 DNA sequence: TGTGCCAGCAGCTCCGGGACAGGGAAGACCGGGGAGCTGTTTTTT. The gene calls are TRBV7-7 and TRBJ2-2, with TRBD1 identical over 9 bases. The CDR3 sequence is 15 residues long. V shed 4 bases, J shed 5 bases, and the junction held 5 bases outside the gene matches. Germline V gives CDR1 SSHAT, CDR2 FNYEAQ (reference sequence).